The T cell receptor (beta chain) described here comes from a study of shared clonotypes between healthy human individuals. Study findings and constraints: It was the non-shared clonotypes that had lower generation probabilities than clonotypes shared by all four donors. Naive subsets, compared against memory subsets, generally had larger estimated richness values.

This CDR3 is 16 amino acids long. Looked up from germline, CDR1 is ENHRY and CDR2 is SYGVKD. The ends lost 2 bases at V and 2 bases at J; junction bases unmatched: 6. About this clone: The target antigen is unknown.

Here immunoSEQ multiplex PCR was the method, and the copy in TCRdb shows in-frame clones only, minus some. The sample holds about 2.4 million clones, roughly 93% seen once. The receptor comes from a man aged 18 to 30 in good health. Some clones in this sample may be carry-over from other donors' samples. The chain is built from TRBV10-3 and TRBJ1-2, with 9 bases aligning to TRBD1. The sample was naive CD4+ T cells from PBMCs. Subset defined: CD45RA+ positively selected. CDR3: CAISERTGDKNYGYTF. The CDR3 DNA reads as TGTGCCATCAGTGAGCGGACAGGGGACAAGAACTATGGCTACACCTTC.